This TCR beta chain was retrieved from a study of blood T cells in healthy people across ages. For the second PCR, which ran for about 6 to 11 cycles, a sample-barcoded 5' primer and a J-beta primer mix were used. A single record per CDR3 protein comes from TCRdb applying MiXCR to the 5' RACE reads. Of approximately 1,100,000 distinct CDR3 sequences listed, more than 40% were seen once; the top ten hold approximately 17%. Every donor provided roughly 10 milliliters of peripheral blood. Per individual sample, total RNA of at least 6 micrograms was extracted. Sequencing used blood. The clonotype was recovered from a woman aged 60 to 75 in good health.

The CDR3 region has the DNA TGTGCCAGCAGCCAAGACAAATACGAGCAGTACTTC. Amino acid sequence: CASSQDKYEQYF. The J gene is TRBJ2-7, the V gene TRBV3-1, with D hard to call. The CDR3 is 12 residues long. The germline V gene has CDR1 LGHDT and CDR2 YNNKEL (reference sequence). Trimming took 0 bases from V and 4 from J, leaving 4 bases between them.